This TCR beta chain was recovered during a study of T cell responses to AZD1222 COVID-19 vaccine. Study in general: Doses given second, at about 4 or about 12 weeks, were pooled.

TCRdb's table, derived via immunoSEQ multiplex PCR, lists solely in-frame clones and lacks some. Among around 180,000 clones listed, approximately 90% were seen once. V gave up 6 bases and J gave up 0 bases; unmatched junction bases: 9. The CDR3 has 16 amino acids. CDR1 SGHKS and CDR2 YYEKEE come from the germline V gene (reference sequence). This chain joins TRBV5-5 and TRBJ1-3; 7 bases line up with TRBD1. The input for sequencing was peripheral blood, taken on day 0 of AZD1222 vaccination. The clonotype was recovered from an adult in good health. CDR3 in amino acids: CASNFGTASSGNTIYF. CDR3 coding DNA: TGTGCCAGCAATTTTGGGACAGCCAGCTCTGGAAACACCATATATTTT.